Listed here are 19 T cell receptor beta chains from one sample, sequenced in a study of low-dose radiotherapy and immunotherapy resistance in tumors. With TRAV- and TRBV-specific primers, first-strand cDNA was made, covering the alpha and beta chains. TCR amplification used 15 to 20 PCR cycles, a constant-region primer and a V-primer adapter. A single record per CDR3 protein comes from TCRdb applying MiXCR to the reads. The data contain about 89,000 distinct CDR3 sequences, more than 7.5% of them singletons. Time point: before trial treatment. Sequencing was performed on PBMCs, taken before treatment. These receptors were collected from a male donor with prostate cancer.

This clonotype has a count of ten or more. This chain connects TRBV7-2 to TRBJ2-7; a possible D gene is TRBD2 (5 bases). Trimming took off 1 base at V and 5 bases at J, with 18 bases between the two ends. The CDR3 runs 16 residues. Germline values: CDR1 SGHTA, CDR2 FQGNSA. The CDR3 DNA follows: TGTGCCAGCAGCTTAGAGTCTCCAGCGCTAGCCAACGAGCAGTACTTC. Translating gives CASSLESPALANEQYF. The entire variable domain, with the rest obtained from reference TRBV7-2 and TRBJ2-7, is as follows: GAGVSQSPSNKVTEKGKDVELRCDPISGHTALYWYRQSLGQGLEFLIYFQGNSAPDKSGLPSDRFSAERTGGSVSTLTIQRTQQEDSAVYLCASSLESPALANEQYFGPGTRLTVT.

At least ten counts were recorded for this clonotype. The V and J genes are TRBV11-2 and TRBJ2-7; the D is unclear. V lost 9 bases to trimming and J lost 3 bases, with 6 bases between them. The CDR3 has 10 residues. Per germline, CDR1 SGHAT and CDR2 FQNNGV. As DNA, the CDR3 is TGTGCCAGGCCTTACTACGAGCAGTACTTC. Its protein is CARPYYEQYF.

The table lists this clonotype with many counts. The chain joins TRBV12-3 or TRBV12-4 to TRBJ2-3; D remains unclear. The V gene lost 3 bases and the J gene lost 0 bases, with 7 bases spanning the gap. The CDR3 loop spans 14 amino acids. CDR3 DNA: TGTGCCAGCAGTTTGGTGGCTAGCACAGATACGCAGTATTTT. Protein product: CASSLVASTDTQYF.

At least ten counts were recorded for this clonotype. The V and J genes are TRBV6-6 and TRBJ2-7, with D perhaps being TRBD1 or TRBD2 (6 bases each). This CDR3 spans 16 amino acids. The germline V and J ends were trimmed by 6 bases and 1 base, with 19 bases remaining between them. In germline, CDR1 is MNHNY, CDR2 SVGAGI (reference sequence). The CDR3 reads CASRPAGGTRSYEQYF. CDR3 DNA sequence: TGTGCCAGCAGACCCGCTGGGGGGACACGATCCTACGAGCAGTACTTC.

This clonotype showed up just a few times. The chain joins TRBV30 to TRBJ1-3, with no clear D. V shed 3 bases and J shed 0 bases, with 6 bases lying between them. Germline-derived CDR1 and CDR2 are GTSNPN and SVGIG (reference sequence). The CDR3 has 13 residues. CDR3 region: CAWRPGSGNTIYF. CDR3 in DNA: TGTGCCTGGAGGCCGGGCTCTGGAAACACCATATATTTT.

This clonotype was seen at least ten times. The chain uses TRBV4-2 and TRBJ2-4, with no clear D. The germline gives CDR1 LGHNA, CDR2 YNFKEQ. The CDR3 extends over 15 amino acids. V was shortened by 1 base and J by 0 bases, with 7 bases between the two germline ends. CDR3 region: CASSQAGGAKNIQYF. CDR3 sequence (DNA): TGTGCCAGCAGCCAAGCTGGCGGAGCCAAAAACATTCAGTACTTC.

This clonotype has at least ten counts. The CDR3 sequence: CASSVDQGSTLHF. The CDR3 nucleotides read TGTGCCAGCAGCGTAGACCAGGGATCGACCCTCCACTTT. The chain has TRBV9 and TRBJ1-6, with D perhaps matching TRBD1 (5 bases). From germline, CDR1 is SGDLS and CDR2 YYNGEE. The CDR3 loop spans 13 amino acids. The V and J ends lost 0 bases and 14 bases respectively, with 12 bases between them.

The table lists this clonotype with many counts. The J gene is TRBJ2-5, the V gene TRBV29-1; unclear D gene. With 4 bases removed from V and 7 bases from J, the gap between germline ends came to 4 bases. Germline V lookup: CDR1 SQVTM, CDR2 ANQGSEA. This CDR3 contains 9 residues. CDR3 nucleotide sequence: TGCAGCGTTGGTTTGACCCAGTACTTC. Translated: CSVGLTQYF. Looking up the rest from reference TRBV29-1 and TRBJ2-5 gives the full variable domain: SAVISQKPSRDICQRGTSLTIQCQVDSQVTMMFWYRQQPGQSLTLIATANQGSEATYESGFVIDKFPISRPNLTFSTLTVSNMSPEDSSIYLCSVGLTQYFGPGTRLLVL.

This clonotype has more than one count but fewer than ten. At one end, the junction sequence differs from germline, possibly due to a read error. The V and J genes are TRBV4-1 and TRBJ2-3, with unresolved D. Germline CDR1 and CDR2: MGHRA and YSYEKL. This CDR3 comprises 14 residues. In DNA form, the CDR3 reads TGTGCCAGCAGCCAATCGGATGGCACAGATACGCAGTATTTT. It is translated as CASSQSDGTDTQYF.

In its sample, this clonotype was seen many times. This chain connects TRBV7-2 to TRBJ2-1; TRBD2 matches at 7 bases. The germline V gene has CDR1 SGHTA and CDR2 FQGNSA. The CDR3 sequence is 18 residues long. V trimming: 5 bases; J trimming: 0 bases; junction bases outside the gene matches: 13. The CDR3 DNA follows: TGTGCCAGCAGCCTCCAGGGCTTGGCGGGAGCCTCCTACAATGAGCAGTTCTTC. Translating gives CASSLQGLAGASYNEQFF.

In this sample, this clonotype turned up many times. The chain uses TRBV7-9 and TRBJ2-3; D ambiguous. The CDR3 runs 12 residues. Trimming removed 3 bases from V and 7 bases from J, with 8 bases in between. Germline V gives CDR1 SEHNR, CDR2 FQNEAQ (reference sequence). The CDR3 reads CASSLVGYTQYF. CDR3 sequence (DNA): TGTGCCAGCAGCTTGGTGGGGTATACGCAGTATTTT.

This clonotype has a count of ten or more. V and J are TRBV7-2 and TRBJ2-6; D is uncertain. Trimming took off 3 bases at V and 2 bases at J, with 8 bases between the two ends. The CDR3 is 15 amino acids. Germline V CDR1 and CDR2: SGHTA, FQGNSA. The chain's CDR3 is CASSFFQTGANVLTF. DNA for the CDR3: TGTGCCAGCAGCTTTTTCCAAACTGGGGCCAACGTCCTGACTTTC.

The rearrangement uses TRBV2 and TRBJ2-7; TRBD2 matches at 12 bases. V was pared by 0 bases and J by 5 bases, with 8 bases of the junction left unmatched. The germline gives CDR1 SNHLY, CDR2 FYNNEI. This CDR3 comprises 17 residues. The CDR3 nucleotides are TGTGCCAGCAGTGAAGCGACCCTAGCGGGAGGGCCTAACGAGCAGTACTTC. Protein sequence: CASSEATLAGGPNEQYF.

The sample holds many counts of this clonotype. The CDR3 bases are TGTGCCAGCAGTTTTAGCGGGAGCCCCTACAATGAGCAGTTCTTC. Its protein product is CASSFSGSPYNEQFF. The chain joins TRBV27 to TRBJ2-1; 9 bases align to TRBD2. The germline V gene has CDR1 MNHEY and CDR2 SMNVEV (reference sequence). The CDR3 extends over 15 amino acids. J gave up 2 bases and V 3 bases, and 2 bases lay outside the gene matches.

The V and J genes are TRBV7-9 and TRBJ2-3; D perhaps matches TRBD2 (5 bases). Trimming took 2 bases from V and 0 from J, leaving 9 bases between them. CDR3 length: 15 residues. Germline V gene data show CDR1 as SEHNR and CDR2 as FQNEAQ (reference sequence). The CDR3 nucleotides are TGTGCCAGCAGCTTAAGCTTAGCGAGCACAGATACGCAGTATTTT. Its translation: CASSLSLASTDTQYF.

This clonotype has a count of ten or more. The genes are TRBV6-2 or TRBV6-3 and TRBJ2-5, with D possibly being TRBD1 or TRBD2 (5 bases each). The germline gives CDR1 MNHEY, CDR2 SVGEGT. V lost 8 bases and J 5 bases, leaving 15 bases between the germline ends. The CDR3 is 13 residues long. The CDR3 region has the DNA TGTGCCAGCTTTCGGGGCCCCGGCGAGACCCAGTACTTC. Translated: CASFRGPGETQYF.

This clonotype was seen at least ten times. The chain recombines TRBV7-2 with TRBJ2-5; 8 nucleotides line up with TRBD2. Per the germline V gene, CDR1 is SGHTA and CDR2 is FQGNSA. The ends lost 5 bases at V and 5 bases at J; junction bases unmatched: 7. The CDR3 extends over 14 amino acids. CDR3 coding DNA: TGTGCCAGCAGCGTAGGCGGGGGGCGGGAGACCCAGTACTTC. Its protein product is CASSVGGGRETQYF. Combining the CDR3 with reference TRBV7-2 and TRBJ2-5 gives the whole variable domain GAGVSQSPSNKVTEKGKDVELRCDPISGHTALYWYRQSLGQGLEFLIYFQGNSAPDKSGLPSDRFSAERTGGSVSTLTIQRTQQEDSAVYLCASSVGGGRETQYFGPGTRLLVL.

This clonotype was recorded many times. This chain connects TRBV20-1 to TRBJ2-1, with 11 nucleotides matching TRBD2. This CDR3 region has 15 residues. V lost 6 bases, J lost 5 bases, and 9 bases stayed unmatched. Germline assignment: CDR1 DFQATT and CDR2 SNEGSKA (reference sequence). The CDR3 here is CSAPPLAGVDNEQFF. CDR3 sequence (DNA): TGCAGTGCCCCTCCACTAGCGGGGGTGGACAATGAGCAGTTCTTC.

This CDR3 is CASSLPGLAPGELFF. The CDR3 DNA follows: TGTGCCAGCAGCTTACCGGGACTAGCCCCCGGGGAGCTGTTTTTT. V and J are TRBV7-2 and TRBJ2-2; 9 bases line up with TRBD2. Germline CDR1 is SGHTA and CDR2 is FQGNSA. Losses at the gene ends were 2 bases for V and 6 bases for J; bases not matched to a gene: 4. The CDR3 is 15 residues long.